These 15 T cell receptor beta chains were sequenced from one sample in a study of spatial heterogeneity in lung cancer. TCRdb fed the 5' RACE reads into MiXCR, producing one record per CDR3 protein. The repertoire holds tens of thousands of distinct CDR3 sequences, with more than 15% as singletons. Indicated time point: sample taken at primary tumor resection. Extraction of whole RNA from tumor, nontumor lung or frozen PBMC preceded unsorted sequencing. The source was PBMCs, collected at surgery. These receptors originate from a male donor with early-stage non-small cell lung cancer.

The V call is TRBV20-1, the J call TRBJ2-5; 10 nucleotides align to TRBD2. Germline V gene sequence: CDR1 DFQATT, CDR2 SNEGSKA (reference sequence). V shed 5 bases and J 1 base; nucleotides not matched to a gene: 1. The CDR3 is 13 residues long. The CDR3 DNA sequence: TGCAGTGCTCGGACTAGCGGCCAAGAGACCCAGTACTTC. This gives the protein CSARTSGQETQYF.

The chain has TRBV20-1 and TRBJ1-6; possible D gene TRBD1, 5 bases. Germline V gene sequence: CDR1 DFQATT, CDR2 SNEGSKA (reference sequence). The CDR3 runs to 13 residues. Between the trimmed V and J ends, which lost 6 bases and 6 bases, there was a span of 12 bases. CDR3 DNA sequence: TGCAGTGCCGGGGGAGTCGGTAATTCACCCCTCCACTTT. Its protein product is CSAGGVGNSPLHF.

In this sample, this clonotype turned up many times. This sequence joins TRBV3-1 and TRBJ2-1; 9 positions agree with TRBD2. The CDR3 is made up of 17 amino acids. Germline loops: CDR1 LGHDT, CDR2 YNNKEL (reference sequence). V shed 4 bases, J shed 10 bases, and the junction held 17 bases outside the gene matches. The CDR3 region is CASSPKLSGRREREQFF. CDR3 nucleotides: TGTGCCAGCAGCCCCAAACTTAGCGGGAGACGGGAGCGGGAGCAGTTCTTC.

The rearrangement joins TRBV14 to TRBJ2-2; TRBD2 agrees at 8 bases. The length of the CDR3 is 17 residues. Unmatched junction bases numbered 13, after V lost 5 bases and J lost 5 bases. Germline V gives CDR1 SGHDN, CDR2 FVKESK. The chain's CDR3 is CASSAAPAGVGTGELFF. CDR3 nucleotides: TGTGCCAGCAGCGCAGCCCCAGCGGGAGTAGGTACCGGGGAGCTGTTTTTT.

The chain couples TRBV7-8 to TRBJ1-5; D is unclear. From germline, CDR1 is SGHVS and CDR2 FQNEAQ. V was pared by 1 base and J by 6 bases, with 10 bases between. The CDR3 sequence is 14 residues long. The CDR3, as DNA: TGTGCCAGCAGCTTAGAAGAGATCGGTCAGCCCCAGCATTTT. Its protein product is CASSLEEIGQPQHF. Using reference TRBV7-8 and TRBJ1-5 for the parts outside the CDR3, the full variable domain is GAGVSQSPRYKVAKRGQDVALRCDPISGHVSLFWYQQALGQGPEFLTYFQNEAQLDKSGLPSDRFFAERPEGSVSTLKIQRTQQEDSAVYLCASSLEEIGQPQHFGDGTRLSIL.

This clonotype was detected a few times. The V call is TRBV5-1, the J call TRBJ1-1; D call uncertain. The germline V gene has CDR1 SGHRS and CDR2 YFSETQ. V was shortened by 4 bases and J by 5 bases, with 12 bases between the two germline ends. The CDR3 is 13 amino acids. The CDR3 reads CASSDQTRTEAFF. The CDR3 nucleotides are TGCGCCAGCAGCGACCAAACGAGGACTGAAGCTTTCTTT.

The rearrangement links TRBV7-2 to TRBJ2-1, with D hard to call. Germline V gene data show CDR1 as SGHTA and CDR2 as FQGNSA. CDR3 length: 15 residues. V lost 2 bases and J 2 bases, leaving 10 bases between the germline ends. CDR3 coding DNA: TGTGCCAGCAGCTTATTACCGCGGACCTACAATGAGCAGTTCTTC. Translating gives CASSLLPRTYNEQFF.

The V call is TRBV18, the J call TRBJ2-7; TRBD2 matches 10 bases. Germline V gene data show CDR1 as KGHSH and CDR2 as LQKENI. The V and J ends lost 4 bases and 2 bases, in that order; junction bases with no gene match: 2. The CDR3 has 14 amino acids. CDR3 coding DNA: TGTGCCAGCTCACTAGCGGGAGGAGCCTACGAGCAGTACTTC. Protein sequence: CASSLAGGAYEQYF.

Only a few counts were recorded for this clonotype. The J gene is TRBJ2-2, the V gene TRBV24-1, with D possibly being TRBD1 (5 bases). Germline CDR1 is KGHDR and CDR2 is SFDVKD. Trimming cost V 2 bases and J 3 bases, with 12 bases left between them. The CDR3 extends over 16 amino acids. CDR3 protein: CATSDSGHADTGELFF. CDR3 coding DNA: TGTGCCACCAGTGATTCTGGACATGCGGACACCGGGGAGCTGTTTTTT.

This clonotype was recorded at least ten times. This chain uses TRBV27 with TRBJ2-5; no definite D call. Germline V CDR1 and CDR2: MNHEY, SMNVEV (reference sequence). V was pared by 3 bases and J by 1 base, with 3 bases between. This CDR3 is 12 amino acids long. The CDR3 loop is CASSFLQETQYF. For the CDR3, the DNA is TGTGCCAGCAGTTTCCTCCAAGAGACCCAGTACTTC.

The CDR3 DNA reads as TGTGCCAGTTCAGAGGTCGTGAGCTCTGGGGCCAACGTCCTGACTTTC. Protein: CASSEVVSSGANVLTF. The V call is TRBV7-3, the J call TRBJ2-6, with no clear D. V was cut by 9 bases and J by 0 bases, with 15 bases left in between. The CDR3 is made up of 16 amino acids. Germline assignment: CDR1 SGHTA and CDR2 FQGTGA.

This clonotype showed up just a few times. This rearrangement joins TRBV30 to TRBJ2-3, with 10 bases that match TRBD2. V was clipped by 3 bases and J by 3 bases; unmatched bases: 3. There are 14 residues in the CDR3. Germline V CDR1 and CDR2: GTSNPN, SVGIG (reference sequence). CDR3 in DNA: TGTGCCTGGAGGACTAGCGGGTGGACAGATACGCAGTATTTT. This codes for CAWRTSGWTDTQYF.

This chain connects TRBV6-6 to TRBJ2-3; TRBD1 or TRBD2 may be the D gene (5 bases each). Trimming pared 5 bases from V and 0 bases from J, leaving 9 bases between. Germline CDR1 MNHNY, CDR2 SVGAGI (reference sequence). The CDR3 has 14 amino acids. DNA of the CDR3: TGTGCCAGCAGTGTGGGACGGAGCACAGATACGCAGTATTTT. Protein product: CASSVGRSTDTQYF.

Only a few counts were recorded for this clonotype. The CDR3 bases are TGTGCCAGCTCACCTCAGGACAGCTACGAGCAGTACTTC. This codes for CASSPQDSYEQYF. The chain carries TRBV18 and TRBJ2-7; possible D gene TRBD1, 6 bases. Germline V gene lookup returns CDR1 KGHSH and CDR2 LQKENI. Trimming pared 3 bases from V and 3 bases from J, leaving 9 bases between. The CDR3 extends over 13 amino acids.

The chain couples TRBV10-3 to TRBJ1-2; D is undetermined. CDR1 is ENHRY and CDR2 is SYGVKD in the germline V gene. V lost 3 bases to trimming and J lost 4 bases, with 12 bases between them. The CDR3 has 14 residues. CDR3 bases: TGTGCCATCAGTGACAGAGAGGGCGTCTATGGCTACACCTTC. It translates to CAISDREGVYGYTF.